This is a list of T cell receptor beta chains from one sample in a study of T cells expressing NK-cell markers. Using the 5' RACE reads, TCRdb records one entry per CDR3 protein without DNA. The sample table sets out fewer than 400,000 distinct CDR3 sequences. Sequencing used blood T cells: a sorted CD56 or NKG2C T cell subset, CD4+ or CD8+ T cells, or bulk PBMC T cells (not recorded which). These receptors all stem from a man between 18 and 69 years old in good health. The CDR3 runs from the conserved cysteine through the conserved F or W.

J gene,V gene,CDR3 protein
TRBJ2-7,TRBV2,CASTTSTGGTYEQYF
TRBJ2-1,TRBV11-2,CASSPDYNEQFF
TRBJ2-7,TRBV5-6,CASTDRTGFNSYEQYF
TRBJ1-1,TRBV5-5,CASSPLGGRTNTEAFF
TRBJ2-5,TRBV29-1,CSVRLAGGKETQYF
TRBJ2-7,TRBV6-1,CASSQLGQGAYEQYF
TRBJ1-1,TRBV12-3/TRBV12-4,CASSLWGSEAFF
TRBJ1-2,TRBV2,CASTARWDGYTF
TRBJ1-2,TRBV12-3/TRBV12-4,CASSFRTSPYYGYTF
TRBJ2-5,TRBV5-1,CASSLGPVQETQYF
TRBJ1-1,TRBV3-1,CASSPGRGSSMNTEAFF
TRBJ2-4,TRBV27,CASVGPGPWDIQYF
TRBJ2-5,TRBV4-2,CASRPGDLVETQYF
TRBJ2-6,TRBV3-1,CASSQRGDSGANVLTF
TRBJ2-1,TRBV20-1,CSARDLRVGVNEQFF
TRBJ1-2,TRBV6-1,CATTTTRNYGYTF
TRBJ1-2,TRBV6-5,CASSYNSGQGGGYTF
TRBJ1-1,TRBV7-6,CASSLMGGMRNTEAFF
TRBJ1-1,TRBV6-1,CASTGKRGKVNTEAFF
TRBJ2-3,TRBV29-1,CSVEVQGSTDTQYF
TRBJ2-7,TRBV5-1,CATKGLAGSEEYF
TRBJ2-3,TRBV2,CASNSGGASGDTQYF
TRBJ2-3,TRBV29-1,CSWARGGYSTDTQYF
TRBJ2-2,TRBV20-1,CSAPGLAGVFGTGELFF
TRBJ2-2,TRBV15,CATSRASTYGELFF
TRBJ2-4,TRBV2,CASTLTGGGNIQYF
TRBJ2-7,TRBV7-9,CATGRAGNEQYF
TRBJ1-5,TRBV5-5,CASSLHSVTYQPQHF
TRBJ2-1,TRBV11-2,CASSSDGRSYNEQFF
TRBJ2-2,TRBV29-1,CSVDRTGSNTGELFF
TRBJ1-2,TRBV27,CASRRTQSSGYTF
TRBJ2-6,TRBV6-1,CASSEHEGGAAGSGANVLTF
TRBJ1-2,TRBV2,CASSIGQPRGYGYTF
TRBJ2-5,TRBV7-7,CASSLVAGGGMKTQYF
TRBJ2-1,TRBV7-9,CASTITSGGTGDEQFF
TRBJ2-5,TRBV29-1,CSVRLAGKETQYF
TRBJ1-3,TRBV6-1,CASRGNTGNTIYF
TRBJ2-7,TRBV7-8,CASSANGGRTSSEQYF
TRBJ2-5,TRBV7-6,CASSFLGGGAEETQYF
TRBJ2-5,TRBV28,CASSFSAPYQETQYF
TRBJ2-3,TRBV13,CASSPGLADDTQYF
TRBJ2-3,TRBV25-1,CASSESGLDTQYF
TRBJ2-3,TRBV6-5,CASSLAPFRGPDTQYF
TRBJ1-6,TRBV27,CASSFSVFNSPLHF
TRBJ2-1,TRBV6-1,CASRDRDREGNEQFF
TRBJ2-3,TRBV5-1,CASSLGASGPLDTQYF
TRBJ2-6,TRBV9,CASSPRQGTGANVLTF
TRBJ2-3,TRBV3-1,CASSQHGVSGGPESTDTQYF
TRBJ1-5,TRBV27,CASTYGRHFNQPQHF
TRBJ2-2,TRBV7-9,CASSCQILGDTEELFF